This T cell receptor beta chain was identified in a study of cytomegalovirus exposure and HLA in healthy donors (dated by TCRdb to between 2016 and 2019). Background for the entire study: An earlier analysis of approximately 600 of the donors reported 250 to 350 Gb of sequence data and around 120 million unique TCR beta sequences from approximately 180 million T cells. Among about 400 genotyped donors of the cohort, an average of around 250,000 unique TCR beta nucleotide sequences was sequenced per donor, of which 15% to 20% were non-productive. Of the roughly 390 genotyped donors, about 80% fell in the genetic ancestry cluster associated with self-reported Caucasian donors. A separate validation cohort of roughly 130 different subjects was used in addition to the roughly 700-subject first cohort. Every discovery cohort repertoire had been produced on one sequencing platform. HLA typing covered class I and class II loci at four-digit resolution. About 320 gigabases of sequencing data and tens of millions of unique TCR sequences were included in an early release covering under 650 HLA-typed donors. In a later analysis, previously published TCR beta repertoires from fewer than 750 donors were re-analyzed and high-resolution HLA genotyping was added so that TCR occurrence patterns could be studied. Alongside the repertoire data, information on donor age, sex, ethnicity and CMV serostatus was compiled. To decide whether each TCR beta V gene segment behaved as functional or pseudogenic, an earlier analysis of several hundred of the donors relied on high-throughput TCR beta sequencing. To predict cytomegalovirus infection status, the study brought together high-throughput TCR immunosequencing, statistical association of individual TCRs with disease status, and machine learning. The study used immunosequencing to profile the T cell repertoires of 670 or so subjects and linked those repertoires to cytomegalovirus serostatus. Because of strong linkage in the cohort, five DR-DQ haplotypes were treated as single units for association and clustering. The number of typed donors differed by locus: 629-630 for A, B, C, DRB1 and DQB1; 522 for DQA1; some 590 for DPA1; and roughly 450 for DPB1. A later genetic analysis used genome-wide SNP genotypes for about 65% of the 666 donors, treating that subset as a discovery cohort. Rather than drawing on any new phenotypic data, the later analysis identified candidate immune exposures from TCR beta sequences and the way those sequences occurred across donors. The study aimed to test whether signatures of past pathogen exposure could be identified by cataloging public T cell receptors. The full study reports these points: The sequencing pipeline was judged likely to have produced a cluster of highly shared sequence variants as a technical artifact. In a later analysis, TCR association rates were found to vary across HLA loci, with the most associated TCRs seen for DRB1 alleles and the fewest for HLA-C alleles. In an earlier analysis of some 500 of the donors, most TCR beta V segments were observed in productive rearrangements about 87% or about 30% of the time, broadly matching IMGT annotations. The classifier was reported to diagnose cytomegalovirus status with high specificity and sensitivity in both the original cohort and the validation cohort. In vitro tests confirmed that three of the cytomegalovirus-associated TCR beta chains recognize cytomegalovirus antigens. In this cohort, only TCR beta chains were sequenced, and detectable features were limited by the absence of alpha or paired-chain data. A later genetic analysis associated a missense DCLRE1C variant with V-gene and J-gene trimming of TCR beta chains, and an independent cohort replicated the association. Because HLA typing was unavailable for some donors at each locus, only the typed subset was used in association tests. A total of 164 TCR beta chains were listed by the study as associated with cytomegalovirus. A later genetic analysis reported fewer N-insertions in productive TCRs among donors in an Asian-associated ancestry cluster than the roughly 720-donor mean. Sequencing depth was assumed to be roughly uniform across donors in the presence/absence analyses, though that assumption may not hold. According to the authors, the approach could potentially be generalized to other disease states and immunological phenotypes. A further reported finding was that TCR beta sequences accurately predicted the HLA-A and HLA-B alleles for most subjects in the first cohort. Some IMGT-functional V segments, including TRBV6-2 and TRBV6-3, could not be told apart with the 87-base-pair reads, so those segments were excluded. Several of the top co-occurrence clusters appeared to be linked to parvovirus B19, influenza, CMV and Epstein-Barr virus, according to a later analysis. Most CMV-associated TCR beta chains appeared to be HLA-restricted in a later analysis, and the HLA associations seemed to be driven largely by CMV exposure. A later analysis associated roughly 17,000 TCR beta sequences with specific HLA alleles at a false discovery rate of 0.05. The earlier analysis of fewer than 750 of the donors excluded some 15 rarely observed V segments, including chromosome 9 orphons, because counts were too low. In a later analysis, HLA-associated TCR beta chains showed more clonal expansion and lower generation probabilities than non-associated chains that were equally common. Linkage disequilibrium might explain the correlated functional status among segregating V segments, but an unknown experimental factor could not be excluded. Most TCR sequences were observed very rarely across donors, whereas some public TCRs were present in many individuals. CMV serostatus was the only immune exposure information available for the cohort. When HLA alleles, especially DR and DQ, strongly co-occurred, attributing TCR associations to individual alleles was difficult.

Libraries were made using the immunoSEQ multiplex PCR assay. For the multiplex PCR, a mixture combining 60 forward primers for TCR Vbeta segments and 13 reverse primers for TCR Jbeta segments was used. Amplification of the CDR3 region of rearranged TCR beta genes was performed with a multiplex PCR assay on genomic DNA. The Illumina HiSeq System was used to sequence the amplified TCR beta libraries as 87-base-pair reads. Per the original workflow: A later analysis counted 75 million to 100 million unique TCR beta chains across the 666 repertoires, and 9.5 million to 11 million of these chains were shared by at least two donors. Raw reads were error-corrected and collapsed into unique sequences with a nearest-neighbor algorithm that merged closely related sequences to remove PCR and sequencing errors. To assign V, D and J gene segments, CDR3 sequences were aligned to IMGT reference sequences. For a sequence to be retained, at least a six-nucleotide match to both a V gene segment and a J gene segment was required. A rearrangement was called productive if the CDR3 had no stop codons and remained in frame with V and J, and every other rearrangement was called non-productive. CDR3 was defined according to IMGT convention as the region running from the second conserved V-encoded cysteine to the conserved J-encoded phenylalanine. In an earlier analysis of around 570 of the donors, sequences lacking an unambiguous match to a single V gene segment were excluded. In an earlier analysis of approximately 590 of the donors, V segments were called functional above 56.7% productive rearrangements and were called segregating when the between-donor standard deviation exceeded 5%. To diagnose cytomegalovirus status from the catalog of TCR beta chain sequences, a statistical classification framework was built. In a later analysis, TCR nucleotide sequences were compared against IMGT/GENE-DB human TR gene sequences so that V and J genes could be assigned. A later analysis assigned CDR3 sequences and most-parsimonious VDJ recombination scenarios with the TCRdist pipeline. In a later analysis, each TCR beta chain was defined by its CDR3 amino acid sequence together with its V-gene family, and reads without a unique V-gene family were excluded. In a later analysis, 450 to 600 highly shared, low-generation-probability nucleotide sequences were removed to address suspected cross-contamination and a sequencing artifact. A later analysis calculated a clonal expansion index for each public chain from normalized within-repertoire ranks of inferred template counts. In a later analysis, generation probabilities were computed with a VDJ recombination model fitted to out-of-frame rearrangements, and the resulting probabilities were checked against IGoR. A later analysis scored TCR-TCR, TCR-HLA and TCR-CMV co-occurrence with hypergeometric tests, applying a repertoire-size bias correction to TCR pairs. False discovery rates were estimated in a later analysis by permuting HLA or CMV assignments 20 times. In a later analysis, co-occurring TCRs were grouped using DBSCAN, and TCRdist sequence similarity was added for clustering within HLA-allele-positive subsets. For co-occurrence clustering, repertoires with fewer than 30,000 or more than 120,000 public chains were excluded, along with five repertoires with anomalous nucleotide sharing. What TCRdb holds here is the immuneACCESS table cut down to in-frame rearrangements. Part of the clones is not present; checked against another copy, under half of the missing clones reflect an unresolved V gene, and the others are unexplained. That table is the source of V, J and clone size, and D and trimming were worked out from the DNA. The sample table lists around 150,000 clones, roughly 85% of them with a count of one. 5% to 8.5% of the sample lies in the top ten.

Note on this clone: No antigen is known for it. No base-level quality is on record; no much larger clone is a single base apart.

The germline V gene gives CDR1 as SNHLY and CDR2 as FYNNEI. The CDR3 spans 15 residues, from the cysteine through the phenylalanine. The entry retains the CDR3 DNA only, 45 bases that are in frame from base 1. The cohort was made up of approximately 670 healthy bone marrow donors. At the time of sampling, every cohort member was nominally healthy, though immune exposures that went unrecorded were likely present. The donor tested CMV seropositive and was one of the 289 seropositive cohort members. A peripheral blood sample was provided by each donor, and peripheral blood mononuclear cells were used for TCR beta sequencing. The Qiagen DNeasy Blood Extraction Kit was used to extract genomic DNA from the blood cell samples.

What was sequenced was PBMCs. The chain links TRBV2 with TRBJ2-5, with a tentative D gene TRBD1 over 6 matching bases. Matching the DNA end better, TRBJ2-7 makes the J call doubtful. This sequence was found in a man aged 40-55 years in good health and CMV-seropositive. In nucleotides, the sequence is TGTGCCAGCAGACGGGACACCACCTCCTATTCCGAGCAGTACTTC. Its protein product is CASRRDTTSYSEQYF.